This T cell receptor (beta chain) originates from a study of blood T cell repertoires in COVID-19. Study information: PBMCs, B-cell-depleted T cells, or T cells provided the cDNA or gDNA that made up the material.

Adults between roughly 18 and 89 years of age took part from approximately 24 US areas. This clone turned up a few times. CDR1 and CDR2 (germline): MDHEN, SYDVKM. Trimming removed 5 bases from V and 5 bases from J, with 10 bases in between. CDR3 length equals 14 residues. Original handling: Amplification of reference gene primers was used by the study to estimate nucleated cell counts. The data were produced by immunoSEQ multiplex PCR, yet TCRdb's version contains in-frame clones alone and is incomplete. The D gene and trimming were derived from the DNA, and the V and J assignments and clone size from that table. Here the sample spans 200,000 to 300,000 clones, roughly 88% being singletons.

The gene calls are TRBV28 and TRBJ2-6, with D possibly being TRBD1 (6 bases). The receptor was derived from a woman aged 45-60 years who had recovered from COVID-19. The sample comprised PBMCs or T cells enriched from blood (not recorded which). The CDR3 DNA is TGTGCCAGCAGTGGGGGCTACTGGGCCAACGTCCTGACTTTC. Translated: CASSGGYWANVLTF.